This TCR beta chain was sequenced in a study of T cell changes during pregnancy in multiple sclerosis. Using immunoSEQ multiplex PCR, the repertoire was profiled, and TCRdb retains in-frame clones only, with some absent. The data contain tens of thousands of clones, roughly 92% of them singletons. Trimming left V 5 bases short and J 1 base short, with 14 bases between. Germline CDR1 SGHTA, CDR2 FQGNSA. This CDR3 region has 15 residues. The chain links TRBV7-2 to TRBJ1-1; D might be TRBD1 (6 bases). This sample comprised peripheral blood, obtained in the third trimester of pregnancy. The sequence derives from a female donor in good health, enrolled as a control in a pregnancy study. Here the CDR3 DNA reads TGTGCCAGCAGCAGAGGGGGATCGGGGAACACTGAAGCTTTCTTT. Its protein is CASSRGGSGNTEAFF.